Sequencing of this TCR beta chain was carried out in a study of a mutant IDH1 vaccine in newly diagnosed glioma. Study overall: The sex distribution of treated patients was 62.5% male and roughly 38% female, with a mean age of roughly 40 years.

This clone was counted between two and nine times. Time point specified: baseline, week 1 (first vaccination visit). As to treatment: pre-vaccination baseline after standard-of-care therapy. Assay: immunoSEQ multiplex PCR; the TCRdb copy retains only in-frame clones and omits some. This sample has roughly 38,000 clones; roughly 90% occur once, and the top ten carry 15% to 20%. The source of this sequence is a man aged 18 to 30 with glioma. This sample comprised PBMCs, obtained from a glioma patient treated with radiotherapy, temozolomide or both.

In DNA form, the CDR3 reads TGTGCCAGCAGCTTATTGAGCGGAGGTCACACTGAAGCTTTCTTT. It codes for CASSLLSGGHTEAFF. The rearrangement joins TRBV13 to TRBJ1-1; D is undetermined. In germline, CDR1 is PRHDT, CDR2 FYEKMQ (reference sequence). This CDR3 region has 15 residues. Trimming shortened V by 2 bases and J by 3 bases, and 13 bases separated the two germline ends. Combining the CDR3 with reference TRBV13 and TRBJ1-1 gives the whole variable domain AAGVIQSPRHLIKEKRETATLKCYPIPRHDTVYWYQQGPGQDPQFLISFYEKMQSDKGSIPDRFSAQQFSDYHSELNMSSLELGDSALYFCASSLLSGGHTEAFFGQGTRLTVV.